This passage covers 11 T cell receptor beta chains from one sample sequenced in a study of persistence of HIV-infected CD4 T cells. An overlapping HIV-1 Gag peptide pool stimulated these cells at about 0.91 ug/peptide/mL. Sorted nonresponding memory CD4+ T cells were CD40L-negative, CD69-negative, CD45RO-high. No antigen has been identified for these receptors. Sequencing used immunoSEQ version 4 in survey mode. The method was immunoSEQ multiplex PCR; TCRdb's version includes in-frame clones alone and lacks a portion of them. This table has tens of thousands of clones, more than 75% appearing once. The sample here was CD4+ T cells sorted from PBMCs after roughly 18-hour stimulation, taken from a patient who received antiretroviral therapy. The receptors here all came from an adult man with HIV who was CMV-seropositive.

V and J are TRBV7-8 and TRBJ2-5; 8 bases are shared with TRBD1. Unmatched junction bases numbered 8, after V lost 5 bases and J lost 0 bases. Germline-derived CDR1 and CDR2 are SGHVS and FQNEAQ. CDR3 length: 16 residues. The CDR3 DNA reads as TGTGCCAGCAGCCGAATCGGACAGGGTGACCAAGAGACCCAGTACTTC. It encodes CASSRIGQGDQETQYF.

J is TRBJ2-1 and V is TRBV6-5; D is tentatively TRBD1 or TRBD2 (5 bases each). The CDR3 consists of 16 residues. Between the trimmed V and J ends, which lost 3 bases and 0 bases, there was a span of 12 bases. Looked up from germline, CDR1 is MNHEY and CDR2 is SVGAGI. The CDR3 reads CASSYRGFSSYNEQFF. Written as DNA, the CDR3 is TGTGCCAGCAGTTATCGGGGCTTTAGCTCCTACAATGAGCAGTTCTTC.

The J gene is TRBJ1-3, the V gene TRBV7-9; D is uncertain. Germline V CDR1 and CDR2: SEHNR, FQNEAQ (reference sequence). V gave up 6 bases and J gave up 4 bases, with 16 bases separating them. The CDR3 contains 15 residues. The CDR3: CASRQTGMTGNTIYF. As DNA, the CDR3 is TGTGCCAGCAGGCAGACCGGGATGACGGGAAACACCATATATTTT. The whole variable domain, filled in from reference TRBV7-9 and TRBJ1-3, reads DTGVSQNPRHKITKRGQNVTFRCDPISEHNRLYWYRQTLGQGPEFLTYFQNEAQLEKSRLLSDRFSAERPKGSFSTLEIQRTEQGDSAMYLCASRQTGMTGNTIYFGEGSWLTVV.

The chain carries TRBV10-3 and TRBJ2-3; D is possibly TRBD2 (6 bases). Germline values: CDR1 ENHRY, CDR2 SYGVKD. V was shortened by 4 bases and J by 2 bases, with 16 bases between the two germline ends. The CDR3 length is 16 residues. The CDR3 sequence is CAISAWGVGSTDTQYF. The CDR3 nucleotides read TGTGCCATCAGTGCCTGGGGGGTGGGTTCCACAGATACGCAGTATTTT.

The chain carries TRBV5-1 and TRBJ2-1, with a tentative D call TRBD1 (7 bases). Trimming removed 5 bases at V and 8 bases at J, with 20 bases between. CDR3 length equals 15 residues. Germline V gene sequence: CDR1 SGHRS, CDR2 YFSETQ. The CDR3 loop reads CASRAGGGKIDEQFF. The CDR3 DNA reads as TGCGCCAGCAGGGCAGGGGGAGGAAAAATCGATGAGCAGTTCTTC.

The rearrangement links TRBV2 to TRBJ2-2, with TRBD1 as a possible D gene (5 bases). Deletions cut 2 bases from V and 0 bases from J, with 7 bases between. The V gene's germline CDR1 is SNHLY and CDR2 FYNNEI. The CDR3 has 15 residues. The CDR3: CASSEQGTNTGELFF. CDR3 in DNA: TGTGCCAGCAGTGAACAGGGTACGAACACCGGGGAGCTGTTTTTT.

The chain carries TRBV7-9 and TRBJ2-7; D could derive from TRBD1 or TRBD2 (5 bases each). V was cut by 5 bases and J by 6 bases, with 14 bases left in between. Germline values: CDR1 SEHNR, CDR2 FQNEAQ (reference sequence). The CDR3 covers 13 residues. Here the CDR3 DNA reads TGTGCCAGCAGCCCTGACCCGGGGCGCGAGCAGTACTTC. This encodes CASSPDPGREQYF.

This clone was seen only a few times. The V and J genes are TRBV18 and TRBJ1-2, with 9 bases matching TRBD1. Germline CDR1 is KGHSH and CDR2 is LQKENI. V lost 1 base and J lost 12; bases outside the gene matches: 9. The CDR3 has 14 residues. The CDR3 DNA reads TGTGCCAGCTCACCACAACCGGGACAGGGAATAAACACCTTC. It translates to CASSPQPGQGINTF. Supplemented by reference TRBV18 and TRBJ1-2, the full variable domain reads NAGVMQNPRHLVRRRGQEARLRCSPMKGHSHVYWYRQLPEEGLKFMVYLQKENIIDESGMPKERFSAEFPKEGPSILRIQQVVRGDSAAYFCASSPQPGQGINTFGSGTRLTVV.

This clone was found once. This chain connects TRBV18 to TRBJ1-6; D unclear. CDR1 KGHSH and CDR2 LQKENI come from the germline V gene. V gave up 1 base and J gave up 0 bases, with 13 bases separating them. The CDR3 extends over 18 amino acids. The CDR3 nucleotides read TGTGCCAGCTCACCACATGCCCCCAGGAGCTCCTATAATTCACCCCTCCACTTT. Its protein is CASSPHAPRSSYNSPLHF.

This chain joins TRBV5-1 and TRBJ2-5; 8 nucleotides align to TRBD2. V dropped 0 bases and J dropped 5; count of bases not matched to a gene: 6. The CDR3 is 15 amino acids. Germline V gene data show CDR1 as SGHRS and CDR2 as YFSETQ. The CDR3 sequence: CASSLGGLVTETQYF. DNA of the CDR3: TGCGCCAGCAGCTTGGGGGGACTAGTAACCGAGACCCAGTACTTC.

V usage is TRBV9 and J usage is TRBJ1-5; 10 bases map to TRBD1. The CDR3 has 15 residues. V lost 3 bases, J lost 7 bases, and 7 bases stayed unmatched. CDR1 SGDLS and CDR2 YYNGEE come from the germline V gene. The CDR3 loop reads CASSEGTGASQPQHF. CDR3 DNA: TGTGCCAGCAGCGAGGGGACAGGGGCGTCGCAGCCCCAGCATTTT. Drawing the rest from reference TRBV9 and TRBJ1-5, the complete variable domain is DSGVTQTPKHLITATGQRVTLRCSPRSGDLSVYWYQQSLDQGLQFLIQYYNGEERAKGNILERFSAQQFPDLHSELNLSSLELGDSALYFCASSEGTGASQPQHFGDGTRLSIL.